Below are 5 T cell receptor beta chains sequenced from a single sample in a study of OX40 agonist ivuxolimab in advanced cancers. Libraries were prepared by immunoSEQ multiplex PCR; TCRdb keeps only in-frame clonotypes and omits some of them. Among tens of thousands of clones listed, approximately 80% were seen once. Sequencing was performed on CD4+ or CD8+ T cells sorted from blood, taken in a trial of the OX40 agonist ivuxolimab. These receptors all stem from an adult with an advanced solid tumor such as melanoma, head and neck, liver or kidney cancer.

This clone was seen a handful of times. The gene calls are TRBV4-2 and TRBJ1-5, with D unclear. Per the germline V gene, CDR1 is LGHNA and CDR2 is YNFKEQ. V was pared by 0 bases and J by 0 bases, with 6 bases between. CDR3 size: 15 residues. The CDR3 here is CASSQDEHSNQPQHF. The CDR3, as DNA: TGTGCCAGCAGCCAAGATGAGCATAGCAATCAGCCCCAGCATTTT.

This chain joins TRBV5-4 and TRBJ2-5, with a weak D call TRBD1 (6 bases). CDR1 SGHNT and CDR2 YYREEE come from the germline V gene (reference sequence). Trimming took 0 bases from V and 2 from J, leaving 11 bases between them. This CDR3 is built from 15 residues. Written as DNA, the CDR3 is TGTGCCAGCAGCTTGGAACAGGGAGTACAAGAGACCCAGTACTTC. Protein: CASSLEQGVQETQYF.

The chain employs TRBV2 and TRBJ1-1; D gene ambiguous. The CDR3 is 14 residues long. The V gene lost 1 base and the J gene lost 6 bases, with 12 bases spanning the gap. Germline V gene data show CDR1 as SNHLY and CDR2 as FYNNEI. The CDR3 loop reads CASSEVGEYAEAFF. The DNA for the CDR3 is TGTGCCAGCAGTGAAGTCGGGGAGTACGCTGAAGCTTTCTTT.

The chain recombines TRBV6-5 with TRBJ2-1; D gene unclear. V was clipped by 10 bases and J by 7 bases, with 8 bases between them. The length of the CDR3 is 10 residues. Germline V gives CDR1 MNHEY, CDR2 SVGAGI. The CDR3 DNA is TGTGCCATCGGCTCGAATGAGCAGTTCTTC. Translating gives CAIGSNEQFF.

The chain carries TRBV5-1 and TRBJ2-3; 7 bases line up with TRBD2. This CDR3 has 14 amino acids. CDR1 SGHRS and CDR2 YFSETQ come from the germline V gene. The V and J ends lost 4 bases and 4 bases, in that order; junction bases with no gene match: 6. Here the CDR3 reads CASSRIAGSDTQYF. The CDR3 nucleotides read TGCGCCAGCAGCCGCATAGCGGGCTCAGATACGCAGTATTTT.